This T cell receptor (beta chain) emerged from a study of blood T cells in healthy people across ages. Notes on the study in general: A strong correlation was seen between TCR beta diversity and naive T cell percentage.

A second PCR, run for roughly 7 to 12 cycles, used a sample-barcoded 5' primer plus a J-beta primer mix. TCRdb called the 5' RACE reads again in MiXCR, with one record for every CDR3 protein. The sample consists of approximately 940,000 distinct CDR3 sequences, under 50% of them appearing once. This clonotype was seen more than once but under ten times. Its antigen is undetermined. The CDR3 runs to 16 residues. V was pared by 5 bases and J by 0 bases, with 9 bases of the junction left unmatched. Germline-derived CDR1 and CDR2 are LGHDT and YNNKEL (reference sequence). This clonotype originated in a man younger than 40 in good health. The rearrangement joins TRBV3-1 to TRBJ2-7; TRBD1 matches 8 bases. Sequencing used blood. The CDR3 reads CASSEAWTGNSYEQYF. As DNA, the CDR3 is TGTGCCAGCAGCGAGGCCTGGACAGGGAACTCCTACGAGCAGTACTTC.